What follows is one T cell receptor beta chain and its context. This clonotype has just a few counts. The antigen it binds to is not known. Per-nucleotide qualities are absent, and no much larger clonotype sits a single base away. CDR1 and CDR2 were assigned from the germline V gene as SGHRS and YFSETQ. Including cysteine and phenylalanine, the CDR3 has 16 amino acids. Of the read, only the CDR3 DNA is kept; its 48 bases are in frame from base 1. Trimming at the junction amounts to 4 bases on V and 0 bases on J, and the germline ends lie 13 bases apart. This sample is part of a study of T-cell reconstitution after alpha-beta-depleted transplantation in children (dated by TCRdb to about 2016). The study in broad terms: Using TCR repertoire profiling, the study followed T-cell immune reconstitution in a quantitative way in children after TCRalphabeta/CD19-depleted allogeneic hematopoietic cell transplantation. The paper's findings and limits, for the study overall: The apparently early recovery of alphabetaT-cell counts about two months after transplant reportedly depended on only several hundred rapidly expanded clones that came from non-depleted graft cells. Over the following months the frequencies of hyperexpanded clones went down, and after one year T-cell counts and TCRbeta diversity were mostly credited to newly produced T cells. In some patients, the high TCRbeta diversity seen at day 60 was put down to recipient T cells and intrathymic progenitors that had survived conditioning.

What the treatment or condition label conveys for this sample: allogeneic hematopoietic cell transplantation with graft depleted of TCRalphabeta T cells and CD19 B cells. The transplant recipients were children given TCRalphabeta/CD19-depleted allogeneic hematopoietic cell grafts. The library came from PCR. For sequencing, an Illumina HiSeq 2500 was employed. TCR library preparation used molecular barcoding, with unique molecular identifiers applied to normalize quantification of the TCRbeta repertoire. The raw public reads went through TCRdb reprocessing: fastp at Q25, MiXCR clone calling, in-frame beta chains kept. Under each unique CDR3 protein, matching rows form one entry showing the most common genes and DNA. The sample includes 700,000 to 850,000 distinct CDR3 sequences, with roughly 15% observed a single time. The ten biggest clones cover roughly 4.8% of the sample.

The chain links TRBV5-1 with TRBJ2-2; matching of 6 bases hints at TRBD1 as the D gene. Here the sequenced sample was PBMCs, mostly from graft donor cells, taken 360 days after TCRalphabeta/CD19-depleted stem cell transplant. This receptor was identified in a male patient between 5 and 17 years old who had a stem cell transplant for acute lymphoblastic leukemia, so the T cells may come from the graft donor. The DNA sequence follows: TGCGCCAGCAGCCAGAGAGGACAGACGAACACCGGGGAGCTGTTTTTT. It is translated as CASSQRGQTNTGELFF.